These T cell receptor beta chains were read from a single sample in a study of cytomegalovirus exposure and HLA in healthy donors. TCRdb's table, derived via immunoSEQ multiplex PCR, lists solely in-frame clones and lacks some. The top ten hold around 1.5% of the sample, which has 60,000 to 100,000 clones, 78% seen once. The sample consisted of PBMCs. The origin of the receptors is a man in his forties in good health and CMV-seronegative. CDR3s include the opening cysteine and the closing phenylalanine or tryptophan. D genes are given only for firm matches. Some rows have no size entry. The others give once, few or many, or a class for an expanded clone.

d_gene: .
v_gene: TRBV25-1
j_gene: TRBJ2-5
abundance: .
CDR3aa: CASSESGGRYF
CDR3nt: TGTGCCAGCAGTGAATCAGGGGGGCGGTACTTC

d_gene: TRBD1
v_gene: TRBV27
j_gene: TRBJ1-1
abundance: once
CDR3aa: CASSYRGMNTEAFF
CDR3nt: TGTGCCAGCAGTTACAGGGGAATGAACACTGAAGCTTTCTTT

d_gene: TRBD1
v_gene: TRBV6-1
j_gene: TRBJ2-7
abundance: few
CDR3aa: CASSGRRGKISAYEQYF
CDR3nt: TGTGCCAGCAGTGGACGCAGGGGGAAGATAAGCGCCTACGAGCAGTACTTC

d_gene: TRBD1
v_gene: TRBV29-1
j_gene: TRBJ1-1
abundance: .
CDR3aa: CSGHRGTEAFF
CDR3nt: TGCAGCGGGCACAGGGGCACTGAAGCTTTCTTT

d_gene: TRBD1
v_gene: TRBV13
j_gene: TRBJ2-1
abundance: .
CDR3aa: CASRRPGQGNHNEQFF
CDR3nt: TGTGCCAGCAGGCGTCCGGGACAGGGGAATCACAATGAGCAGTTCTTC

d_gene: .
v_gene: TRBV23-1
j_gene: TRBJ2-7
abundance: .
CDR3aa: CASSQFSESYEQYF
CDR3nt: TGCGCCAGCTCCCAGTTTTCCGAATCCTACGAGCAGTACTTC

d_gene: TRBD2
v_gene: TRBV19
j_gene: TRBJ2-3
abundance: .
CDR3aa: CASSHGTSGTDTQYF
CDR3nt: TGTGCCAGTAGTCACGGGACTAGCGGCACAGATACGCAGTATTTT

d_gene: TRBD2
v_gene: TRBV2
j_gene: TRBJ2-3
abundance: .
CDR3aa: CASTAGGPNTQYF
CDR3nt: TGTGCCAGCACGGCGGGAGGGCCAAATACGCAGTATTTT

d_gene: TRBD1
v_gene: TRBV28
j_gene: TRBJ2-7
abundance: .
CDR3aa: CASSLGGTGGFYEQYF
CDR3nt: TGTGCCAGCAGTTTAGGCGGGACAGGGGGCTTCTACGAGCAGTACTTC

d_gene: TRBD1
v_gene: TRBV18
j_gene: TRBJ1-2
abundance: .
CDR3aa: CASSPFLTGEASGYTF
CDR3nt: TGTGCCAGCTCACCTTTTTTGACAGGGGAGGCTAGTGGCTACACCTTC